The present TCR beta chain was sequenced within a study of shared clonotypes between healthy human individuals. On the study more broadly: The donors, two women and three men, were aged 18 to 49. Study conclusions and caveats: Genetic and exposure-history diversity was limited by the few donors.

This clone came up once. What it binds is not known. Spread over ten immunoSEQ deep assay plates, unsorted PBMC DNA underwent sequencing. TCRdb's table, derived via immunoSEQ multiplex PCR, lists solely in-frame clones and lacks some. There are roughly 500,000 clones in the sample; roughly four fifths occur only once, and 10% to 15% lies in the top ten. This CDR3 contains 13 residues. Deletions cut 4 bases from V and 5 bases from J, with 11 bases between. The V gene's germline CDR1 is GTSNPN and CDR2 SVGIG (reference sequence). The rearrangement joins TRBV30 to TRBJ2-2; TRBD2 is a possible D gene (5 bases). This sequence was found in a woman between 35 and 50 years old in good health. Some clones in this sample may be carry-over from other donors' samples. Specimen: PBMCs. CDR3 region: CAWIQDWTGELFF. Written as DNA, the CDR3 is TGTGCCTGGATTCAGGACTGGACCGGGGAGCTGTTTTTT.